This TCR beta chain originates from a study of human thymus T cells. Points from the study as a whole: Thymic and blood repertoires showed apparently biased V and J gene usage.

The CDR3 length is 15 residues. The V gene's germline CDR1 is LNHDA and CDR2 SQIVND (reference sequence). V was cut by 1 base and J by 4 bases, with 13 bases left in between. Corrective heart surgery yielded resections, and these provided the thymus tissue. Concerning this clone itself: Antigen: not known.

Produced via immunoSEQ multiplex PCR; TCRdb's table is partial and in-frame only. The sample includes around 120,000 clones, approximately 96% of them seen just once. The receptor comes from a boy under two years old with a congenital heart defect but otherwise immunologically healthy. The sample consisted of thymus tissue. The chain links TRBV19 to TRBJ1-2; no definite D call. DNA of the CDR3: TGTGCCAGTAGTATAGGCGGCTTGGGTAGCTATGGCTACACCTTC. This encodes CASSIGGLGSYGYTF.